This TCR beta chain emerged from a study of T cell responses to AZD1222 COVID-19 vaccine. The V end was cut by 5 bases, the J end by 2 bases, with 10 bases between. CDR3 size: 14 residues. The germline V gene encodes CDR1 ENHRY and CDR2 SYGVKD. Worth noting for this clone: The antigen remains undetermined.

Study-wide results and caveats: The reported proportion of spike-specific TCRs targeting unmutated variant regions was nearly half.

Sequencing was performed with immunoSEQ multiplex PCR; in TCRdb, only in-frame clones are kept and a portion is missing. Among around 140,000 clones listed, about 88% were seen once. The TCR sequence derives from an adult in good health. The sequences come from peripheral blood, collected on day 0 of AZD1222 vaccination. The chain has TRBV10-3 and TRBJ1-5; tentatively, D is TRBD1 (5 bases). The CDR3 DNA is TGTGCCATCAGTCAGGGTCTTGGCAATCAGCCCCAGCATTTT. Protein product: CAISQGLGNQPQHF.